The source of this T cell receptor beta chain is a study of shared clonotypes between healthy human individuals. Study-wide context: The study enrolled two women and three men aged 18 to 49.

Findings of the study overall: Generally, naive subsets (rather than memory subsets) showed larger estimated richness.

Germline CDR1 is SGHRS and CDR2 is YFSETQ. V was pared by 1 base and J by 6 bases, with 16 bases between. The CDR3 has 15 residues. The material for each subset, its genomic DNA, was split evenly across several immunoSEQ plates. The repertoire was sequenced with immunoSEQ multiplex PCR; TCRdb's copy has only in-frame clones and lacks some. This sample has about 1.5 million clones, with roughly 96% found just once. With respect to this clone: What it binds is not known.

This TCR derives from a man in his thirties or forties in good health. The rearrangement uses TRBV5-1 and TRBJ1-2; tentatively, D is TRBD1 (5 bases). The sequencing input was naive CD4+ T cells sorted from blood. Subset of the sample: CD45RA+ positively selected. The CDR3 DNA sequence: TGCGCCAGCAGCTTGAGGAGGGACGCCCATCATGGCTACACCTTC. As protein: CASSLRRDAHHGYTF.